The 15 T cell receptor beta chains reported below all come from one sample, sequenced in a study of somatic mutations in cytotoxic T cells in rheumatoid arthritis. Produced via immunoSEQ multiplex PCR; TCRdb's table is partial and in-frame only. The sample contains more than 5,500 clones, around 75% of which appear only once. The source material was CD8+ T cells sorted from blood. The receptors come from a woman aged 55-69 years in good health.

As for this clone: A far more abundant clone sits one base away, making this likely a read error. CDR3 nucleotides: TGTGCCACCAGCACCGACAGCTACGAGCAGTACTTC. It yields the protein CATSTDSYEQYF. The V and J genes are TRBV7-9 and TRBJ2-7; D possibly corresponds to TRBD1 (5 bases). Germline loops: CDR1 SEHNR, CDR2 FQNEAQ (reference sequence). The CDR3 consists of 12 residues.

The chain employs TRBV9 and TRBJ2-7; 8 nucleotides agree with TRBD1. The germline V gene has CDR1 SGDLS and CDR2 YYNGEE. V lost 3 bases, J lost 3 bases, and 8 bases stayed unmatched. CDR3 size: 15 residues. CDR3 nucleotide sequence: TGTGCCAGCAGCGGAGGACAGGGCCCCCTCTACGAGCAGTACTTC. This gives the protein CASSGGQGPLYEQYF. The variable domain in full, completed from reference TRBV9 and TRBJ2-7, reads DSGVTQTPKHLITATGQRVTLRCSPRSGDLSVYWYQQSLDQGLQFLIQYYNGEERAKGNILERFSAQQFPDLHSELNLSSLELGDSALYFCASSGGQGPLYEQYFGPGTRLTVT.

In DNA form, the CDR3 reads TGCGCCAGCAGCTTGCGGGAGCTCCCCTACGAGCAGTACTTC. It yields the protein CASSLRELPYEQYF. The rearrangement uses TRBV5-1 and TRBJ2-7, with D possibly TRBD2 on 6 matching bases. Trimming took off 1 base at V and 2 bases at J, with 10 bases between the two ends. Germline CDR1 SGHRS, CDR2 YFSETQ. There are 14 residues in the CDR3.

This clone was counted a few times. V is TRBV4-3 and J is TRBJ1-5; 10 nucleotides align to TRBD1. V was pared by 4 bases and J by 0 bases, with 3 bases of the junction left unmatched. CDR3 size: 16 residues. Germline V gives CDR1 LGHNA, CDR2 YSLEER. Here the CDR3 DNA reads TGCGCCAGCAGCCCTGGACAGGGGGATAGCAATCAGCCCCAGCATTTT. It encodes CASSPGQGDSNQPQHF.

The rearrangement joins TRBV5-1 to TRBJ2-5; 12 bases are shared with TRBD2. Germline CDR1 and CDR2: SGHRS and YFSETQ. After removal of 3 bases from V and 5 bases from J, the junction contained 8 bases not matched to a gene. This CDR3 spans 16 amino acids. In nucleotides, the CDR3 is TGCGCCAGCAGCTCCGGACTAGCGGGGACACGGGAGACCCAGTACTTC. Its protein is CASSSGLAGTRETQYF.

This clone occurred once. The chain couples TRBV6-5 to TRBJ1-2, with D hard to call. The CDR3 extends over 11 amino acids. With 7 bases removed from V and 0 bases from J, the gap between germline ends came to 3 bases. Germline V CDR1 and CDR2: MNHEY, SVGAGI. DNA of the CDR3: TGTGCCAGCACCTCTAACTATGGCTACACCTTC. Amino acids: CASTSNYGYTF.

The chain recombines TRBV7-9 with TRBJ2-1; TRBD2 might be the D (7 bases). The ends were cut back, 5 bases at V and 4 bases at J, with 18 bases in the middle. The CDR3 is made up of 16 amino acids. CDR1 SEHNR and CDR2 FQNEAQ come from the germline V gene (reference sequence). CDR3 loop: CASSPRGGSAYNEQFF. Here the CDR3 DNA reads TGTGCCAGCAGCCCGAGGGGGGGTAGCGCGTACAATGAGCAGTTCTTC.

The V and J genes are TRBV7-9 and TRBJ1-2; possibly TRBD1 for D (6 bases). The germline V gene encodes CDR1 SEHNR and CDR2 FQNEAQ (reference sequence). The CDR3 sequence is 13 residues long. The V end was cut by 5 bases, the J end by 6 bases, with 13 bases between. The CDR3 loop reads CASSKPNRDGYTF. Here the CDR3 DNA reads TGTGCCAGCAGCAAACCAAACAGGGATGGCTACACCTTC. Full variable domain (rest looked up from reference TRBV7-9 and TRBJ1-2): DTGVSQNPRHKITKRGQNVTFRCDPISEHNRLYWYRQTLGQGPEFLTYFQNEAQLEKSRLLSDRFSAERPKGSFSTLEIQRTEQGDSAMYLCASSKPNRDGYTFGSGTRLTVV.

Turning to this clone: A read error may produce the germline difference seen at one junction end. The same CDR3 arises from other DNA sequences in this sample as well. The CDR3 region has the DNA TGTGCGAGTGGTTTAGGGACAGGGTGGAATGAGCAGTTCTTC. This codes for CASGLGTGWNEQFF. The chain is built from TRBV12-5 and TRBJ2-1, with 9 bases identical to TRBD1. CDR1 and CDR2 from the germline V gene are LGHNT and FRNRAP. The CDR3 loop spans 14 amino acids.

This clone was seen more than once but under ten times. This chain connects TRBV2 to TRBJ2-7; 13 positions agree with TRBD2. From germline, CDR1 is SNHLY and CDR2 FYNNEI. V dropped 8 bases and J dropped 0; count of bases not matched to a gene: 10. The CDR3 sequence is 17 residues long. The CDR3 DNA follows: TGTGCCAGCGATTCGGGACTAGCGGGGTCGAGCTCCTACGAGCAGTACTTC. This translates into CASDSGLAGSSSYEQYF.

The chain employs TRBV20-1 and TRBJ2-1; maybe TRBD1 (5 bases). Trimming left V 5 bases short and J 10 bases short, with 12 bases between. Germline V gene sequence: CDR1 DFQATT, CDR2 SNEGSKA (reference sequence). CDR3 size: 11 residues. CDR3 residues: CSAPRAQEQFF. CDR3 DNA sequence: TGCAGTGCTCCCAGGGCCCAGGAGCAGTTCTTC.

The chain is built from TRBV14 and TRBJ1-6; 7 bases align to TRBD1. Germline V gives CDR1 SGHDN, CDR2 FVKESK. With 4 bases clipped from V and 4 bases from J, the junction kept 4 bases outside the gene matches. The CDR3 sequence is 15 residues long. As DNA, the CDR3 is TGTGCCAGCAGCCGGGGACAGAGTTATAATTCACCCCTCCACTTT. It is translated as CASSRGQSYNSPLHF.

In the case of this clone: Germline is not matched at one junction end, which may reflect a read error. CDR3 protein: CASSEDNTGGPETQYF. The CDR3 DNA sequence: TGCGCCAGCAGCGAAGATAATACGGGGGGGCCCGAGACCCAGTACTTC. V usage is TRBV4-1 and J usage is TRBJ2-5, with TRBD2 matching over 8 bases. This CDR3 comprises 16 residues. In germline, CDR1 is MGHRA, CDR2 YSYEKL.

This chain connects TRBV9 to TRBJ2-1; D is possibly TRBD1 (6 bases). Germline lookup yields CDR1 SGDLS and CDR2 YYNGEE. V was pared by 0 bases and J by 7 bases, with 8 bases between. The CDR3 covers 13 residues. The CDR3 nucleotides are TGTGCCAGCAGCGTAGGACAGGTTAATGAGCAGTTCTTC. This sequence encodes CASSVGQVNEQFF.

The chain uses TRBV28 and TRBJ2-2; 7 bases agree with TRBD2. The CDR3 has 19 amino acids. With 6 bases clipped from V and 1 base from J, the junction kept 17 bases outside the gene matches. The germline V gene has CDR1 MDHEN and CDR2 SYDVKM. The CDR3 DNA follows: TGTGCCAGCAGCCGACTCGATAGTAGCGGGCAAAAGAACACCGGGGAGCTGTTTTTT. Residues: CASSRLDSSGQKNTGELFF. The full variable domain, its missing parts supplied by reference TRBV28 and TRBJ2-2, is DVKVTQSSRYLVKRTGEKVFLECVQDMDHENMFWYRQDPGLGLRLIYFSYDVKMKEKGDIPEGYSVSREKKERFSLILESASTNQTSMYLCASSRLDSSGQKNTGELFFGEGSRLTVL.